Listed below are T cell receptor beta chains from one sample, sequenced in a study of T cell repertoires in cytomegalovirus infection. TCRdb processed the reads anew with MiXCR; each CDR3 protein has one entry. The table shows around 200,000 distinct CDR3 sequences, with approximately 17% occurring only once. Sequenced input: CD8+ T cells from PBMCs. The receptor set was obtained from a human donor in good health (CMV status not recorded). Some clones in this sample may be carry-over from other donors' samples. CDR3s include the opening cysteine and the closing phenylalanine or tryptophan. D genes are given only for firm matches. Clone size is not always given. Where it is, it says once, few, many or a class for expanded clones.

v_call	d_call	clone_size	j_call	cdr3_aa
TRBV7-9	NA	few	TRBJ2-1	CASSSKQGWDEQFF
TRBV25-1	NA	NA	TRBJ1-2	CASSEFGTPAVYGYTF
TRBV7-2	TRBD2	few	TRBJ2-1	CASSLDLAFDLAGYNEQFF
TRBV2	TRBD1	NA	TRBJ2-1	CARGQGTYNEQFF
TRBV6-6	NA	NA	TRBJ2-5	CASSYSTPMETQYF
TRBV5-1	TRBD1	NA	TRBJ2-5	CASSSLGQFQETQYF
TRBV6-5	NA	few	TRBJ1-1	CASSPQGTNTEAFF
TRBV4-2	NA	once	TRBJ2-5	CASSLSHFQETQYF
TRBV6-2/TRBV6-3	NA	few	TRBJ1-1	CASTAGVGAFF
TRBV4-1	NA	NA	TRBJ2-1	CASRGALNPNEQFF
TRBV7-6	NA	few	TRBJ2-1	CASSLAGANEQFF
TRBV20-1	TRBD1	NA	TRBJ1-5	CSARFIQGDFQPQHF
TRBV7-2	NA	NA	TRBJ2-4	CASSLAHLAKNIQYF
TRBV20-1	NA	few	TRBJ1-1	CSAPGASEAFF
TRBV6-5	TRBD2	few	TRBJ2-5	CASSYHGTTDQETQYF
TRBV7-2	NA	NA	TRBJ2-1	CASPGDGGGEQFF
TRBV7-9	NA	NA	TRBJ1-5	CASSLHAGAHQPQHF
TRBV30	NA	many	TRBJ2-7	CAWSPLEYEQYF